Presented here are 13 T cell receptor beta chains from one specimen sequenced in a study of shared clonotypes between healthy human individuals. Clones were sequenced by immunoSEQ multiplex PCR, and TCRdb holds only the in-frame ones, with some missing. This table holds some 2 million clones, less than 95% found once. Naive CD8 isolation took CD45RO-negative cells positively selected for CCR7 and excluded terminally differentiated effector memory CD45RA+ cells. Sequencing input: naive CD8+ T cells sorted from blood. The receptors here all came from a man between 18 and 35 years old in good health.

The chain is built from TRBV6-1 and TRBJ1-1; D remains ambiguous. V was trimmed by 4 bases and J by 6 bases, leaving 6 bases between them. This CDR3 is built from 11 residues. Germline CDR1 and CDR2: MNHNS and SASEGT. The CDR3 coding sequence is TGTGCCAGCAGTGGGATTTCTGAAGCTTTCTTT. It codes for CASSGISEAFF.

The chain uses TRBV18 and TRBJ2-7; 11 bases line up with TRBD1. The CDR3 sequence is 16 residues long. V trimming: 6 bases; J trimming: 5 bases; junction bases outside the gene matches: 12. The germline gives CDR1 KGHSH, CDR2 LQKENI. This chain's CDR3 is CASSHQLGQGGNEQYF. CDR3 coding DNA: TGTGCCAGCTCTCACCAGCTGGGACAGGGGGGAAACGAGCAGTACTTC.

The chain links TRBV2 to TRBJ1-5; D is perhaps TRBD1 (5 bases). Germline CDR1 SNHLY, CDR2 FYNNEI. The CDR3 length is 16 residues. V was clipped by 3 bases and J by 3 bases, with 15 bases between them. DNA of the CDR3: TGTGCCAGCAGTGACCGGGACGATGTGTCCAATCAGCCCCAGCATTTT. This gives the protein CASSDRDDVSNQPQHF.

The chain carries TRBV7-9 and TRBJ2-3; 8 bases are a match to TRBD2. This CDR3 comprises 16 residues. The V segment lost 5 bases and the J segment 4 bases; nucleotides outside the gene matches: 11. Germline CDR1 reads SEHNR; CDR2 reads FQNEAQ (reference sequence). The CDR3 DNA reads TGTGCCAGCAGCGCCCCTCTAGCGGGTAAAGCAGATACGCAGTATTTT. It translates to CASSAPLAGKADTQYF.

The chain joins TRBV28 to TRBJ1-2; possibly TRBD1 for D (6 bases). CDR3 length: 18 amino acids. V was trimmed by 6 bases and J by 7 bases, leaving 30 bases between them. The V gene's germline CDR1 is MDHEN and CDR2 SYDVKM. The CDR3 loop reads CASSLLDSGGRVLSGYTF. CDR3 sequence (DNA): TGTGCCAGCAGCCTACTAGACAGCGGGGGCAGGGTGCTCTCTGGCTACACCTTC.

V usage is TRBV13 and J usage is TRBJ2-5; D gene uncertain. CDR3 length equals 14 residues. The V gene lost 5 bases and the J gene lost 5 bases, with 15 bases spanning the gap. The V gene's germline CDR1 is PRHDT and CDR2 FYEKMQ (reference sequence). DNA of the CDR3: TGTGCCAGCAGCCTACGGTCCACGAGGGAGACCCAGTACTTC. Protein product: CASSLRSTRETQYF.

This chain uses TRBV28 with TRBJ1-2; the match to TRBD1 covers 7 bases. Germline V gene sequence: CDR1 MDHEN, CDR2 SYDVKM. The J segment lost 3 bases and the V segment lost 2 bases, leaving 3 bases of the junction unmatched. The CDR3 runs 14 residues. The CDR3 is CASSLQGEDYGYTF. The CDR3 DNA is TGTGCCAGCAGTTTACAGGGGGAAGACTATGGCTACACCTTC.

The rearrangement joins TRBV10-1 to TRBJ1-3; the D gene is possibly TRBD1 (5 bases). This CDR3 spans 16 amino acids. Germline CDR1 WNHNN, CDR2 SYGVQD (reference sequence). The ends were cut back, 3 bases at V and 2 bases at J, with 14 bases in the middle. This CDR3 is CASSDPGGTTGNTIYF. CDR3 DNA sequence: TGCGCCAGCAGTGACCCCGGTGGGACTACTGGAAACACCATATATTTT.

This chain joins TRBV10-3 and TRBJ1-2, with D perhaps matching TRBD1 (5 bases). Germline assignment: CDR1 ENHRY and CDR2 SYGVKD. The CDR3 is 13 amino acids. Trimming cost V 2 bases and J 8 bases, with 12 bases left between them. The CDR3 DNA follows: TGTGCCATCAGTGAGGGGGACGAAGGCGGCTACACCTTC. Its translation is CAISEGDEGGYTF.

The chain links TRBV4-1 to TRBJ2-1, with 8 bases matching TRBD2. In germline, CDR1 is MGHRA, CDR2 YSYEKL. Unmatched junction bases numbered 6, after V lost 3 bases and J lost 5 bases. This CDR3 has 15 residues. CDR3 protein: CASSHSLAGHNEQFF. Here the CDR3 DNA reads TGCGCCAGCAGCCACAGCCTAGCGGGCCACAATGAGCAGTTCTTC.

The J gene is TRBJ2-5, the V gene TRBV27; D call uncertain. Trimming pared 2 bases from V and 5 bases from J, leaving 9 bases between. CDR1 is MNHEY, CDR2 SMNVEV, per germline (reference sequence). This CDR3 region has 13 residues. The CDR3 DNA is TGTGCCAGCAGTTTAAGGTTTCCTGAGACCCAGTACTTC. Amino acids: CASSLRFPETQYF.

The sample holds one count of this clone. The chain has TRBV5-1 and TRBJ2-5; 10 nucleotides match TRBD2. Losses at the gene ends were 4 bases for V and 5 bases for J; bases not matched to a gene: 8. The CDR3 contains 15 residues. Germline assignment: CDR1 SGHRS and CDR2 YFSETQ. In DNA form, the CDR3 reads TGCGCCAGCAGCAGTCTGAGCGGGGGGGTGGAGACCCAGTACTTC. It translates to CASSSLSGGVETQYF. The full variable domain, in which reference TRBV5-1 and TRBJ2-5 provide the parts outside the CDR3, is KAGVTQTPRYLIKTRGQQVTLSCSPISGHRSVSWYQQTPGQGLQFLFEYFSETQRNKGNFPGRFSGRQFSNSRSEMNVSTLELGDSALYLCASSSLSGGVETQYFGPGTRLLVL.

As concerns this clone: At the DNA level, this CDR3 is encoded by other sequences in the same sample as well. This rearrangement joins TRBV27 to TRBJ1-5; unclear D gene. CDR3 length: 14 residues. V gave up 4 bases and J gave up 0 bases, with 7 bases separating them. Per germline, CDR1 MNHEY and CDR2 SMNVEV (reference sequence). CDR3 bases: TGTGCCAGCAGTTCAAGATATAGCAATCAGCCCCAGCATTTT. As protein: CASSSRYSNQPQHF.